These 28 T cell receptor beta chains were sequenced from one sample in a study of blood T cell repertoires in COVID-19. Profiled with immunoSEQ multiplex PCR; TCRdb holds only in-frame clones, not every one. The repertoire holds about 380,000 clones, with 85% as singletons. Input material: peripheral blood. All receptors derive from a woman younger than 30 with acute or convalescent COVID-19.

V and J are TRBV9 and TRBJ2-1, with TRBD1 as a possible D gene (6 bases). Trimming stripped 0 bases from V and 5 bases from J, with 15 bases between. Germline lookup yields CDR1 SGDLS and CDR2 YYNGEE. This CDR3 region has 16 residues. The CDR3 loop reads CASSVAASQGHNEQFF. CDR3 DNA sequence: TGTGCCAGCAGCGTAGCTGCAAGTCAGGGGCACAATGAGCAGTTCTTC.

The CDR3 DNA reads as TGTGCCAGCAGTTTAACACCGGACAGGTTTGAAACTGGCTACACCTTC. Its translation is CASSLTPDRFETGYTF. The chain is built from TRBV28 and TRBJ1-2; 7 nucleotides align to TRBD1. The germline V gene encodes CDR1 MDHEN and CDR2 SYDVKM. There are 16 residues in the CDR3. J lost 7 bases, V lost 2 bases, and 13 bases had no gene match.

CDR3 protein: CASSQGLRQETQYF. The CDR3 nucleotides read TGTGCCAGCAGCCAAGGACTGCGCCAAGAGACCCAGTACTTC. The chain uses TRBV5-6 and TRBJ2-5, with D possibly matching TRBD2 (5 bases). Germline assignment: CDR1 SGHDT and CDR2 YYEEEE. The CDR3 is 14 amino acids. The V and J ends lost 4 bases and 1 base respectively, with 11 bases between them.

The chain has TRBV27 and TRBJ1-4; 8 bases map to TRBD1. The CDR3 covers 16 residues. J lost 0 bases, V lost 7 bases, and 7 bases had no gene match. The germline V gene encodes CDR1 MNHEY and CDR2 SMNVEV (reference sequence). The CDR3 protein is CASKDRVLSTNEKLFF. CDR3 DNA sequence: TGTGCCAGCAAGGACAGGGTTCTCTCAACTAATGAAAAACTGTTTTTT.

This chain uses TRBV10-3 with TRBJ2-3; weak D call: TRBD2 (5 bases). The CDR3 has 14 amino acids. Germline loops: CDR1 ENHRY, CDR2 SYGVKD. The germline V and J ends were trimmed by 3 bases and 3 bases, with 10 bases remaining between them. CDR3 sequence (DNA): TGTGCCATCAGTGACGACGGGATGACAGATACGCAGTATTTT. It is translated as CAISDDGMTDTQYF.

The rearrangement uses TRBV7-9 and TRBJ1-5, with D maybe TRBD1 (5 bases). This CDR3 is built from 16 residues. Trimming took off 1 base at V and 5 bases at J, with 15 bases between the two ends. Germline CDR1 SEHNR, CDR2 FQNEAQ (reference sequence). The CDR3 sequence: CASSLDSRAGDQPQHF. The CDR3 DNA reads as TGTGCCAGCAGCTTAGACTCAAGAGCGGGGGATCAGCCCCAGCATTTT.

This chain's CDR3 is CASSQAGAPQETQYF. The CDR3 bases are TGTGCCAGCAGCCAGGCGGGAGCTCCGCAAGAGACCCAGTACTTC. The chain employs TRBV11-2 and TRBJ2-5, with 7 positions matching TRBD2. In germline, CDR1 is SGHAT, CDR2 FQNNGV. The length of the CDR3 is 15 residues. V lost 5 bases to trimming and J lost 2 bases; unmatched junction nucleotides: 8.

CDR3 coding DNA: TGTGCCAGCAGCTTAGCAGTAAAGCGGCTCGAGCAGTACTTC. Its translation: CASSLAVKRLEQYF. V is TRBV13 and J is TRBJ2-7, with TRBD2 as a possible D gene (5 bases). Looked up from germline, CDR1 is PRHDT and CDR2 is FYEKMQ (reference sequence). This CDR3 is built from 14 residues. Trimming shortened V by 1 base and J by 6 bases, and 13 bases separated the two germline ends.

The chain joins TRBV5-8 to TRBJ1-4; 10 nucleotides align to TRBD1. Germline V gives CDR1 SGHTS, CDR2 YDEGEE. The CDR3 covers 15 residues. V was clipped by 5 bases and J by 4 bases; unmatched bases: 5. The CDR3: CASRRTGGSNEKLFF. The CDR3 coding sequence is TGTGCCAGCAGACGGACAGGGGGAAGTAATGAAAAACTGTTTTTT.

The V call is TRBV28, the J call TRBJ1-5; D may be TRBD1 (5 bases). The CDR3 has 12 amino acids. Trimming stripped 5 bases from V and 7 bases from J, with 9 bases between. Germline V gives CDR1 MDHEN, CDR2 SYDVKM. CDR3 in DNA: TGTGCCAGCAGTCCCAGGGAACAGCCCCAGCATTTT. This codes for CASSPREQPQHF.

The J gene is TRBJ2-3, the V gene TRBV29-1, with 9 bases identical to TRBD2. The J segment lost 5 bases and the V segment lost 6 bases, leaving 3 bases of the junction unmatched. The CDR3 has 12 amino acids. CDR1 and CDR2 from the germline V gene are SQVTM and ANQGSEA. The CDR3 loop reads CSVGLALDTQYF. The CDR3, as DNA: TGCAGCGTCGGACTAGCGTTAGATACGCAGTATTTT.

The J gene is TRBJ2-3, the V gene TRBV5-1; possible D gene TRBD2, 6 bases. Trimming shortened V by 6 bases and J by 8 bases, and 16 bases separated the two germline ends. Germline-derived CDR1 and CDR2 are SGHRS and YFSETQ. The CDR3 consists of 13 residues. This CDR3 reads CASTINQGGTQYF. In DNA, the CDR3 is TGCGCCAGCACTATAAACCAGGGAGGTACGCAGTATTTT.

This clone was seen only a few times. This chain connects TRBV28 to TRBJ2-2, with D possibly being TRBD2 (5 bases). The CDR3 has 17 residues. The V and J ends lost 3 bases and 3 bases respectively, with 17 bases between them. Per germline, CDR1 MDHEN and CDR2 SYDVKM. The CDR3 coding sequence is TGTGCCAGCAGTTTTGGTTTGGGAGCGGCGGACACCGGGGAGCTGTTTTTT. This gives the protein CASSFGLGAADTGELFF.

The V and J genes are TRBV18 and TRBJ2-1, with TRBD1 as a possible D gene (7 bases). Trimming removed 5 bases from V and 8 bases from J, with 10 bases in between. The length of the CDR3 is 12 residues. Per the germline V gene, CDR1 is KGHSH and CDR2 is LQKENI. DNA for the CDR3: TGTGCCAGCTCAGACAGGGAGGATGAGCAGTTCTTC. It encodes CASSDREDEQFF.

The V and J genes are TRBV5-6 and TRBJ1-1, with D maybe TRBD1 (5 bases). Trimming pared 4 bases from V and 11 bases from J, leaving 15 bases between. There are 12 residues in the CDR3. CDR1 is SGHDT, CDR2 YYEEEE, per germline. The CDR3 bases are TGTGCCAGCAGCCCCCAGGGTTTGGATGCTTTCTTT. It encodes CASSPQGLDAFF.

For the CDR3, the DNA is TGTGCCAGCAGCTTGGGCGGACTAGCGGGCTACGAGCAGTACTTC. Translating gives CASSLGGLAGYEQYF. This chain connects TRBV7-9 to TRBJ2-7; 11 bases line up with TRBD2. The ends lost 3 bases at V and 3 bases at J; junction bases unmatched: 4. CDR1 SEHNR and CDR2 FQNEAQ come from the germline V gene (reference sequence). This CDR3 is 15 amino acids long.

This clone was detected a few times. This rearrangement joins TRBV19 to TRBJ1-5; weak D call: TRBD1 (5 bases). Germline V CDR1 and CDR2: LNHDA, SQIVND (reference sequence). The V gene lost 5 bases and the J gene lost 4 bases, with 9 bases spanning the gap. The CDR3 covers 13 residues. Here the CDR3 reads CASSQGWNQPQHF. CDR3 DNA sequence: TGTGCCAGTAGTCAGGGTTGGAATCAGCCCCAGCATTTT.

The rearrangement uses TRBV9 and TRBJ1-3; D is ambiguous. V was cut by 0 bases and J by 0 bases, with 7 bases left in between. This CDR3 has 15 residues. Germline lookup yields CDR1 SGDLS and CDR2 YYNGEE. CDR3 sequence reads: CASSVEQSSGNTIYF. The CDR3 DNA sequence: TGTGCCAGCAGCGTAGAACAGTCCTCTGGAAACACCATATATTTT.

As concerns this clone: In the same sample, other DNA sequences code for this CDR3. The chain carries TRBV6-5 and TRBJ2-7; no reliable D call. Trimming took 2 bases from V and 0 from J, leaving 5 bases between them. CDR1 is MNHEY and CDR2 is SVGAGI in the germline V gene. The CDR3 consists of 13 residues. CDR3: CASSYSSSYEQYF. The CDR3 DNA reads TGTGCCAGCAGTTACAGTAGCTCCTACGAGCAGTACTTC.

This clone was seen a handful of times. V usage is TRBV25-1 and J usage is TRBJ2-3; D may be TRBD2 (5 bases). Trimming removed 4 bases at V and 2 bases at J, with 10 bases between. CDR3 size: 14 residues. Per the germline V gene, CDR1 is MGHDK and CDR2 is SYGVNS. The CDR3 DNA is TGTGCCAGCAGTGTTAGCGCCGACACAGATACGCAGTATTTT. Amino acids: CASSVSADTDTQYF.

CDR3 sequence reads: CASSVSNTGELFF. In DNA form, the CDR3 reads TGTGCCAGCAGCGTGTCTAACACCGGGGAGCTGTTTTTT. V is TRBV28 and J is TRBJ2-2; D is ambiguous. This CDR3 is built from 13 residues. Trimming stripped 6 bases from V and 2 bases from J, with 7 bases between. Germline CDR1 MDHEN, CDR2 SYDVKM. The complete variable domain, with remaining parts taken from reference TRBV28 and TRBJ2-2, reads DVKVTQSSRYLVKRTGEKVFLECVQDMDHENMFWYRQDPGLGLRLIYFSYDVKMKEKGDIPEGYSVSREKKERFSLILESASTNQTSMYLCASSVSNTGELFFGEGSRLTVL.

The rearrangement uses TRBV5-1 and TRBJ1-2; 9 nucleotides agree with TRBD1. CDR1 SGHRS and CDR2 YFSETQ come from the germline V gene. CDR3 length: 14 residues. With V trimmed by 4 bases and J by 5 bases, 6 bases remained unmatched. In DNA form, the CDR3 reads TGCGCCAGCAGCCCAGAACAGGGGGCGTATGGCTACACCTTC. Encoded protein: CASSPEQGAYGYTF.

This chain links TRBV3-1 (or the pseudogene TRBV3-2) with TRBJ1-2; TRBD1 matches 10 bases. After removal of 6 bases from V and 6 bases from J, the junction contained 10 bases not matched to a gene. This CDR3 is 15 amino acids long. Germline CDR1 LGHDT, CDR2 YNNKEL (reference sequence). CDR3 sequence: CASRQTGGASDGYTF. CDR3 bases: TGTGCCAGCAGACAGACAGGGGGCGCATCGGATGGCTACACCTTC.

The J gene is TRBJ2-1, the V gene TRBV6-5; 8 nucleotides agree with TRBD2. V was pared by 2 bases and J by 7 bases, with 4 bases of the junction left unmatched. Germline V gene data show CDR1 as MNHEY and CDR2 as SVGAGI. The CDR3 totals 14 residues. Here the CDR3 DNA reads TGTGCCAGCAGTTACCGGGGGGGGACGAATGAGCAGTTCTTC. Residues: CASSYRGGTNEQFF.

The V and J genes are TRBV6-1 and TRBJ1-1; TRBD1 might be the D (5 bases). V was cut by 0 bases and J by 4 bases, with 15 bases left in between. The CDR3 totals 16 residues. Germline-derived CDR1 and CDR2 are MNHNS and SASEGT. In DNA form, the CDR3 reads TGTGCCAGCAGTGAAGCGGACGGGGGTATAAGCACTGAAGCTTTCTTT. Translating gives CASSEADGGISTEAFF.

The chain couples TRBV18 to TRBJ1-1, with D unclear. The V end lost 2 bases, the J end lost 5 bases, and 9 bases lay between the germline ends. CDR3 size: 13 residues. Germline V gene lookup returns CDR1 KGHSH and CDR2 LQKENI. CDR3 region: CASSPKPGTEAFF. The CDR3 coding sequence is TGTGCCAGCTCACCAAAGCCCGGGACTGAAGCTTTCTTT.

The chain joins TRBV4-1 to TRBJ1-4; 9 bases match TRBD1. V gave up 4 bases and J gave up 8 bases; unmatched junction bases: 11. This CDR3 region has 16 residues. The germline gives CDR1 MGHRA, CDR2 YSYEKL. The CDR3 bases are TGCGCCAGCAGCCTCACGAAGGGACAGGGTGGCGAAAAACTGTTTTTT. Translation: CASSLTKGQGGEKLFF.

About this clone itself: A much larger clone differs from this one at a single base, so this may be a read error. J is TRBJ2-7 and V is TRBV19; 8 nucleotides line up with TRBD1. The germline gives CDR1 LNHDA, CDR2 SQIVND (reference sequence). The CDR3 totals 16 residues. The chain's CDR3 is CTSSIAHGQGFYEQYF. As DNA, the CDR3 is TGTACCAGTAGTATAGCCCACGGACAGGGATTCTACGAGCAGTACTTC.